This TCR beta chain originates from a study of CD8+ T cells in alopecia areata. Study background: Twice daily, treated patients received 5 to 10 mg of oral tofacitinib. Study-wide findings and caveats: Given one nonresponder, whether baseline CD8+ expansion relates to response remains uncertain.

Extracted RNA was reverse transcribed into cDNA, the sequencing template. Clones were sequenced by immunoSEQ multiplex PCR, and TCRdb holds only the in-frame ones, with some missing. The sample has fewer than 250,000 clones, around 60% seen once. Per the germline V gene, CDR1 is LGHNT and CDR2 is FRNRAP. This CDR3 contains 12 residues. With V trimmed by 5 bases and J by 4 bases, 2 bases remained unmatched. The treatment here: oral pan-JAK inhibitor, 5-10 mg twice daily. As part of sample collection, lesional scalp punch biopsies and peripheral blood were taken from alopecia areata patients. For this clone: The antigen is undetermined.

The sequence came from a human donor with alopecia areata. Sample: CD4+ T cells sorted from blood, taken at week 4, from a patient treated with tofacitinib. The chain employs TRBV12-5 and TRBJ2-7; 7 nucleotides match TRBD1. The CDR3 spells CASGTDRYEQYF. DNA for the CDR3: TGTGCTAGTGGTACGGACAGGTACGAGCAGTACTTC.